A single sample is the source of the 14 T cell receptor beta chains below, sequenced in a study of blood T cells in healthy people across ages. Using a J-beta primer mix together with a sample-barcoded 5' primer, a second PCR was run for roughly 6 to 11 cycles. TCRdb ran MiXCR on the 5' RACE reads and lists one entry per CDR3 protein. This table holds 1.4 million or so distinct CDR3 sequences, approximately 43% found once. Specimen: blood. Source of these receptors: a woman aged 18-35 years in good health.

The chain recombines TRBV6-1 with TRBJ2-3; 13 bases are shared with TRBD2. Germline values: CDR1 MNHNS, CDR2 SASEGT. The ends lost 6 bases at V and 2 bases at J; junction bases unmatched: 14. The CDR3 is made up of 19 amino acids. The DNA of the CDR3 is TGTGCCAGCAGCCGCTGGGCCCATGGGACTAGCGGGAACACAGATACGCAGTATTTT. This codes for CASSRWAHGTSGNTDTQYF.

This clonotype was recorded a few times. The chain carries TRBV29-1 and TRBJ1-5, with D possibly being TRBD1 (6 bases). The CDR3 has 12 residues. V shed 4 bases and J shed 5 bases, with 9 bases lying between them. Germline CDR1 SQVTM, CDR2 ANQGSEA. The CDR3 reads CSVGAGDQPQHF. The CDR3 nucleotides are TGCAGCGTTGGGGCAGGGGATCAGCCCCAGCATTTT.

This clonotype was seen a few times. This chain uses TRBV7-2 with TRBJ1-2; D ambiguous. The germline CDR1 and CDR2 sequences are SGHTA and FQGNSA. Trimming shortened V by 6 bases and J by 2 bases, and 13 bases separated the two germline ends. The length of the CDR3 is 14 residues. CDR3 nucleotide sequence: TGTGCCAGCAGTATCAACCCTGTGAACTATGGCTACACCTTC. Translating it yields CASSINPVNYGYTF.

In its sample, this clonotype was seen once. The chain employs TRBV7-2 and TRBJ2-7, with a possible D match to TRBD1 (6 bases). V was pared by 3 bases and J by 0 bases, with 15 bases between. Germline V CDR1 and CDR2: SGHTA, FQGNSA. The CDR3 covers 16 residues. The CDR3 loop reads CASSFSSRGSSYEQYF. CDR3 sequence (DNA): TGTGCCAGCAGCTTTTCCTCGAGGGGGAGCTCCTACGAGCAGTACTTC.

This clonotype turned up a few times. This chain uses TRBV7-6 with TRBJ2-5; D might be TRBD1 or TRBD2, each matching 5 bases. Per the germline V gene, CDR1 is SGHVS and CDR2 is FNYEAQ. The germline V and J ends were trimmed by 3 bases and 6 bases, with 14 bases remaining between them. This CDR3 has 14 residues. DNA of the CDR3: TGTGCCAGCAGCTTGGCAACCGGGGCCAAGACCCAGTACTTC. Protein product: CASSLATGAKTQYF.

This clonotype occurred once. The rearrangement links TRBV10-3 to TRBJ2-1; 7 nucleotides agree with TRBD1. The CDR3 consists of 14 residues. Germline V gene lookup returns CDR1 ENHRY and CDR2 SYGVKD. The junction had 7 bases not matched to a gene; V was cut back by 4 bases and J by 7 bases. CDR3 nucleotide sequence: TGTGCCATCAGTGCCGTGCAGGGGGTAAATGAGCAGTTCTTC. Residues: CAISAVQGVNEQFF.

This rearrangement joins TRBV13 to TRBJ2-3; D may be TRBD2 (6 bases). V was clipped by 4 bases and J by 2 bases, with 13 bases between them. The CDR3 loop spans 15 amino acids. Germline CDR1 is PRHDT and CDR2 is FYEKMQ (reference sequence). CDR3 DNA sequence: TGTGCCAGCAGCTCAGCGGGCGGGCACACAGATACGCAGTATTTT. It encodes CASSSAGGHTDTQYF.

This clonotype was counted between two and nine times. In DNA, the CDR3 is TGCGCCAGCAGCCAAAGCGACGGTAAGGGCAATCCCTACGAGCAGTACTTC. Translating it yields CASSQSDGKGNPYEQYF. The chain combines TRBV4-1 with TRBJ2-7; D is uncertain. Germline lookup yields CDR1 MGHRA and CDR2 YSYEKL. The CDR3 is made up of 17 amino acids. V shed 2 bases and J shed 2 bases, with 19 bases lying between them.

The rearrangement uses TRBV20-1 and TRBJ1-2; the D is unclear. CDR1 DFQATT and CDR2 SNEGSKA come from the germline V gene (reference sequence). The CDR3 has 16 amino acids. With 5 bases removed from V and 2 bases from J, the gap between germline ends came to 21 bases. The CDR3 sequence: CSAPTKGVGSNYGYTF. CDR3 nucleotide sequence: TGCAGTGCTCCAACTAAGGGAGTAGGTTCGAACTATGGCTACACCTTC.

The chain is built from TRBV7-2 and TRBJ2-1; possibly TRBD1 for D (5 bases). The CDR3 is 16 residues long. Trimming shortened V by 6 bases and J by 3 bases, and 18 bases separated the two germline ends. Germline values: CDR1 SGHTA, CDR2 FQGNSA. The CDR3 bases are TGTGCCAGCAGGGCTTCAGGGAATAACTACTACAATGAGCAGTTCTTC. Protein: CASRASGNNYYNEQFF.

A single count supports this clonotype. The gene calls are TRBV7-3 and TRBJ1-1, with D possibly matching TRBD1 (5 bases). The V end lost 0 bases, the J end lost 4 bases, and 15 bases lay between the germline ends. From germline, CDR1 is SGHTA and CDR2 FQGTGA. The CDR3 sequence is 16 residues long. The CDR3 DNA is TGTGCCAGCAGCTTAACTTCTGCGCAGGGTGCCACTGAAGCTTTCTTT. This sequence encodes CASSLTSAQGATEAFF.

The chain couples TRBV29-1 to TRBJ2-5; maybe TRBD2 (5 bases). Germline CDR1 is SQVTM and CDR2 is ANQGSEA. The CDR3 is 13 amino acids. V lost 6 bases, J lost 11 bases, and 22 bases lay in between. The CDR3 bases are TGCAGCGTCAGAAGACCTCCAGCCGGGGAGCAGTACTTC. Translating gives CSVRRPPAGEQYF.

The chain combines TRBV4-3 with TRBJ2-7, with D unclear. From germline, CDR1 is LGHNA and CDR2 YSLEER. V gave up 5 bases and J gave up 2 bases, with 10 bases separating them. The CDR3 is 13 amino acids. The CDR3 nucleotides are TGCGCCAGCAGCGCCGACCCGACCTACGAGCAGTACTTC. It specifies CASSADPTYEQYF.

Here the CDR3 DNA reads TGTGCCTGGGCACGGCGAAGCGGCACTGAAGCTTTCTTT. This gives the protein CAWARRSGTEAFF. The V gene is TRBV30, the J gene TRBJ1-1; D is undetermined. Trimming shortened V by 5 bases and J by 4 bases, and 14 bases separated the two germline ends. The CDR3 has 13 residues. Germline-derived CDR1 and CDR2 are GTSNPN and SVGIG (reference sequence).